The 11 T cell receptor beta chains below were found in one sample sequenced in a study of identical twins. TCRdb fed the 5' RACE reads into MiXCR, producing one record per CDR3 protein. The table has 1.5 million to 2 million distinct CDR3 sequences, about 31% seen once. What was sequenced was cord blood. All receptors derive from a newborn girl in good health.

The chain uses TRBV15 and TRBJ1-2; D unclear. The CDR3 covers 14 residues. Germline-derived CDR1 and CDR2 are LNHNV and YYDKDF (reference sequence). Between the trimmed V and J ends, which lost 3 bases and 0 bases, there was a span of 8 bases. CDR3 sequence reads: CATSRGTPNYGYTF. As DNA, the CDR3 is TGTGCCACCAGCAGGGGTACTCCTAACTATGGCTACACCTTC. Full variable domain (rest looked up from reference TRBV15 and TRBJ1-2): DAMVIQNPRYQVTQFGKPVTLSCSQTLNHNVMYWYQQKSSQAPKLLFHYYDKDFNNEADTPDNFQSRRPNTSFCFLDIRSPGLGDTAMYLCATSRGTPNYGYTFGSGTRLTVV.

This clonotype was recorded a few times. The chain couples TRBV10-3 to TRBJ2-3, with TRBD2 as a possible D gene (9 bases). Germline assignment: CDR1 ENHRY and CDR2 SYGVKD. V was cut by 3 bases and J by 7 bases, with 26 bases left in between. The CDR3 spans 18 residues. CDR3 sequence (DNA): TGTGCCATCAGTGACGGGACAGGACCAAGCGGGGGGATGAATACGCAGTATTTT. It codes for CAISDGTGPSGGMNTQYF.

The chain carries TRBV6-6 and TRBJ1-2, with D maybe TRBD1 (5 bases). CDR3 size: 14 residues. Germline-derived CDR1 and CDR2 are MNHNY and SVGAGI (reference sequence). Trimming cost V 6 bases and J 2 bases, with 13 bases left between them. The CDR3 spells CASRTLRDNYGYTF. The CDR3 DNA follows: TGTGCCAGCAGGACCCTCCGGGACAACTATGGCTACACCTTC.

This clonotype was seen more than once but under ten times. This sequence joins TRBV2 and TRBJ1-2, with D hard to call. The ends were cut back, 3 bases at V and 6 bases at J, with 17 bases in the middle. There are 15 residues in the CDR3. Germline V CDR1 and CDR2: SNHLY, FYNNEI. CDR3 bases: TGTGCCAGCAGTGATAGTTGGCCCTCTTCGGATGGCTACACCTTC. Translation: CASSDSWPSSDGYTF.

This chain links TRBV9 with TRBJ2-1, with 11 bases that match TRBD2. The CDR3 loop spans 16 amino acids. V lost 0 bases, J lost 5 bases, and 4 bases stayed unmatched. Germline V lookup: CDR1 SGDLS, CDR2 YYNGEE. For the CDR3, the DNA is TGTGCCAGCAGCGTAGCTCTGACTAGCGGGAACAATGAGCAGTTCTTC. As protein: CASSVALTSGNNEQFF.

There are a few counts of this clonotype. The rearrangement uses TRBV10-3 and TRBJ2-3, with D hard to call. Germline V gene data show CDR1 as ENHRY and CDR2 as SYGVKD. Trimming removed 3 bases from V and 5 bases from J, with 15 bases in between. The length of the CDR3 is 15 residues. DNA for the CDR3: TGTGCCATCAGTGATAGGGAAGGGTGGGAAGATACGCAGTATTTT. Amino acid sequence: CAISDREGWEDTQYF.

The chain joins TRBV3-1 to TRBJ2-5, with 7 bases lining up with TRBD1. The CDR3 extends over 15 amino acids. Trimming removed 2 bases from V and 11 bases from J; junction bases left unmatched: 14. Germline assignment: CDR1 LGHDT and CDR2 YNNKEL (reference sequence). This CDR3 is CASSQPINRGNEQYF. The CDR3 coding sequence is TGTGCCAGCAGCCAACCCATTAACAGGGGCAATGAGCAGTACTTC.

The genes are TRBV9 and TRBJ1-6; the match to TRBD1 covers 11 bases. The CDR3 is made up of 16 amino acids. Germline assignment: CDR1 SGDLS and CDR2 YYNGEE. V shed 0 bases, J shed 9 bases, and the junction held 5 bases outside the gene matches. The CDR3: CASSVEGGTGGSPLHF. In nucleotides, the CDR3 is TGTGCCAGCAGCGTAGAAGGAGGGACAGGGGGTTCACCCCTCCACTTT.

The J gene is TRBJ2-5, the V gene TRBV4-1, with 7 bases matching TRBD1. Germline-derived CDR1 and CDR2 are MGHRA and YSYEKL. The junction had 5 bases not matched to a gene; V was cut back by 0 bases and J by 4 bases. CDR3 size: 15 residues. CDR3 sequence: CASSQDKGATETQYF. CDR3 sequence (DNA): TGCGCCAGCAGCCAAGATAAGGGGGCCACAGAGACCCAGTACTTC.

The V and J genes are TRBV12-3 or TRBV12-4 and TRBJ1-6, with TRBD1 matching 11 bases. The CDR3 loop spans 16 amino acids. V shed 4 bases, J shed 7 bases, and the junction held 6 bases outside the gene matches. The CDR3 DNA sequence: TGTGCCAGCAGTTCCGGACAGGGGGCTAAGAATTCACCCCTCCACTTT. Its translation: CASSSGQGAKNSPLHF.

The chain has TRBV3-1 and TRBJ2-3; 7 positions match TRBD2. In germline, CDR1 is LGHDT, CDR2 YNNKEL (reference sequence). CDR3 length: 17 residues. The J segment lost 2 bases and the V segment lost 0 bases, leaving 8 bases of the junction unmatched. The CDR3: CASSQEKTSSFTDTQYF. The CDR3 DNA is TGTGCCAGCAGCCAAGAGAAGACTAGCAGTTTCACAGATACGCAGTATTTT.